These 18 T cell receptor beta chains were all obtained from the same sample, sequenced in a study of T-cell reconstitution after alpha-beta-depleted transplantation in children (dated by TCRdb to 2016 to 2017). Library preparation used PCR. The sample was run on an Illumina HiSeq 2500. TCR library preparation used molecular barcoding, with unique molecular identifiers applied to normalize quantification of the TCRbeta repertoire. The public reads were reanalyzed by TCRdb: fastp trimming at Q25, MiXCR alignment, in-frame beta chains only. When rows share a CDR3 protein, they turn into one entry using the most common DNA and genes. The sample table records 500,000 to 650,000 distinct CDR3 sequences; roughly 13% of these occur just once. The top ten clones comprise 2.2% of the sample. The treatment or condition label corresponds to: allogeneic hematopoietic cell transplantation with graft depleted of TCRalphabeta T cells and CD19 B cells.

This specimen was PBMCs, mostly from graft donor cells, taken 360 days after TCRalphabeta/CD19-depleted stem cell transplant. These receptors all stem from a male patient aged 10 to 17 who had a stem cell transplant for acute myeloid leukemia, so the T cells may come from the graft donor.

The chain combines TRBV28 with TRBJ2-2; D not certain. The CDR3 runs to 15 residues. V lost 3 bases, J lost 6 bases, and 14 bases lay in between. Germline V gene data show CDR1 as MDHEN and CDR2 as SYDVKM. This CDR3 reads CASSFPPPGAGELFF. Here the CDR3 DNA reads TGTGCCAGCAGTTTTCCCCCACCAGGAGCCGGGGAGCTGTTTTTT.

This clonotype was seen more than once but under ten times. J is TRBJ2-3 and V is TRBV29-1; the D is unclear. Trimming pared 4 bases from V and 0 bases from J, leaving 8 bases between. Looked up from germline, CDR1 is SQVTM and CDR2 is ANQGSEA. The CDR3 has 13 amino acids. CDR3 sequence: CSVVHASTDTQYF. The CDR3 DNA reads as TGCAGCGTTGTACACGCCAGCACAGATACGCAGTATTTT.

Only a few counts were recorded for this clonotype. The chain has TRBV21-1 and TRBJ2-3; the table's D call, TRBD2, has no DNA check behind it. TRBV21-1 is designated a pseudogene. There are 18 residues in the CDR3. The CDR3 protein is CASSKREAWENETDTQYF. The DNA of the CDR3 is TGTGCCAGCAGCAAGCGAGAGGCTTGGGAGAATGAGACAGATACGCAGTATTTT.

In regard to this clonotype: Possible read error: a much larger clone is one base away. This sequence joins TRBV10-3 and TRBJ2-1; 7 bases line up with TRBD1. The CDR3 totals 13 residues. V trimming: 6 bases; J trimming: 8 bases; junction bases outside the gene matches: 7. Germline V lookup: CDR1 ENHRY, CDR2 SYGVKD. The CDR3 region is CAIRGTAEDEQFF. CDR3 in DNA: TGTGCCATCAGGGGGACAGCCGAGGATGAGCAGTTCTTC.

This clonotype came up many times. This chain uses TRBV20-1 with TRBJ2-7, with TRBD2 as a possible D gene (6 bases). Trimming took 6 bases from V and 3 from J, leaving 18 bases between them. The CDR3 consists of 14 residues. CDR1 is DFQATT, CDR2 SNEGSKA, per germline (reference sequence). The CDR3 DNA is TGCAGTGCAATACCAGGAGGGGTCAACTACGAGCAGTACTTC. Translated: CSAIPGGVNYEQYF.

The V gene is TRBV7-2, the J gene TRBJ2-7; a weak D match, TRBD1 (6 bases). CDR1 is SGHTA, CDR2 FQGNSA, per germline. This CDR3 is built from 14 residues. Between the trimmed V and J ends, which lost 5 bases and 1 base, there was a span of 12 bases. The CDR3 sequence is CASSQTGWSYEQYF. CDR3 sequence (DNA): TGTGCCAGCAGCCAGACAGGATGGTCCTACGAGCAGTACTTC. Full variable domain (outside the CDR3, taken from reference TRBV7-2 and TRBJ2-7): GAGVSQSPSNKVTEKGKDVELRCDPISGHTALYWYRQSLGQGLEFLIYFQGNSAPDKSGLPSDRFSAERTGGSVSTLTIQRTQQEDSAVYLCASSQTGWSYEQYFGPGTRLTVT.

This clonotype was counted between two and nine times. The gene calls are TRBV20-1 and TRBJ1-1; the D is unclear. Trimming pared 5 bases from V and 11 bases from J, leaving 15 bases between. The CDR3 extends over 11 amino acids. Looked up from germline, CDR1 is DFQATT and CDR2 is SNEGSKA (reference sequence). CDR3 nucleotide sequence: TGCAGTGCTTTCAACCTCGGTGAGGCTTTCTTT. Residues: CSAFNLGEAFF.

This chain links TRBV12-5 with TRBJ2-7; 8 bases are shared with TRBD2. V shed 0 bases, J shed 5 bases, and the junction held 9 bases outside the gene matches. CDR3 size: 16 residues. Germline lookup yields CDR1 LGHNT and CDR2 FRNRAP. CDR3 sequence: CASGLVMAGGLHEQYF. The CDR3 coding sequence is TGTGCTAGTGGTTTGGTTATGGCGGGAGGCCTCCACGAGCAGTACTTC.

This chain links TRBV29-1 with TRBJ2-1; 11 nucleotides agree with TRBD2. This CDR3 spans 15 amino acids. Trimming at V came to 5 bases and at J to 4 bases, leaving 7 bases not matched to a gene. Germline lookup yields CDR1 SQVTM and CDR2 ANQGSEA. The CDR3 spells CSVPGTSGGYNEQFF. As DNA, the CDR3 is TGCAGCGTTCCTGGGACTAGCGGAGGGTACAATGAGCAGTTCTTC.

This clonotype appeared a few times. The chain employs TRBV27 and TRBJ2-7, with 7 bases matching TRBD1. V lost 5 bases and J lost 6; bases outside the gene matches: 10. CDR3 length: 14 amino acids. Germline CDR1 reads MNHEY; CDR2 reads SMNVEV (reference sequence). CDR3 sequence reads: CASSPLDRYGEQYF. The CDR3 DNA follows: TGTGCCAGCAGTCCGCTGGACAGGTACGGCGAGCAGTACTTC.

J is TRBJ2-1 and V is TRBV7-3; maybe TRBD2 (5 bases). Per the germline V gene, CDR1 is SGHTA and CDR2 is FQGTGA. This CDR3 has 22 residues. Trimming stripped 1 base from V and 2 bases from J, with 30 bases between. The CDR3 DNA sequence: TGTGCCAGCAGCTTAATACCGGTCGGGGTAAACTCCCCTAAACCCCCCTACAATGAGCAGTTCTTC. Translating gives CASSLIPVGVNSPKPPYNEQFF.

To note about this clonotype: At one end, the junction sequence differs from germline, possibly due to a read error. The chain links TRBV6-5 to TRBJ1-5; a possible D gene is TRBD1 (6 bases). Germline values: CDR1 MNHEY, CDR2 SVGAGI. CDR3 size: 18 residues. The chain's CDR3 is CASSYPTQWEGGKQPQHF. In DNA, the CDR3 is TGTGCCAGCAGTTACCCCACCCAGTGGGAGGGGGGCAAGCAGCCCCAGCATTTT.

The chain employs TRBV27 and TRBJ2-1; 11 nucleotides align to TRBD2. V lost 3 bases, J lost 9 bases, and 16 bases stayed unmatched. The CDR3 spans 18 residues. The germline V gene encodes CDR1 MNHEY and CDR2 SMNVEV (reference sequence). CDR3 protein: CASSFWLAGGGMIGEQFF. DNA of the CDR3: TGTGCCAGCAGTTTCTGGCTAGCGGGAGGCGGGATGATAGGTGAGCAGTTCTTC.

At least ten counts were recorded for this clonotype. The chain links TRBV20-1 to TRBJ2-1; D is ambiguous. This CDR3 is built from 13 residues. V dropped 6 bases and J dropped 5 bases, with 14 bases sitting between them. The V gene's germline CDR1 is DFQATT and CDR2 SNEGSKA (reference sequence). CDR3 nucleotide sequence: TGCAGTGCCCTTCGGACGAATGACAATGAGCAGTTCTTC. It translates to CSALRTNDNEQFF.

This clonotype was counted a few times. The gene calls are TRBV5-1 and TRBJ2-2; D not resolved. The CDR3 totals 14 residues. V gave up 4 bases and J gave up 0 bases, with 7 bases separating them. Germline CDR1 SGHRS, CDR2 YFSETQ. For the CDR3, the DNA is TGCGCCAGCAGCGGGCTAACGAACACCGGGGAGCTGTTTTTT. This gives the protein CASSGLTNTGELFF.

The chain carries TRBV29-1 and TRBJ2-1, with 11 bases identical to TRBD2. From germline, CDR1 is SQVTM and CDR2 ANQGSEA. The length of the CDR3 is 15 residues. Losses at the gene ends were 3 bases for V and 4 bases for J; bases not matched to a gene: 5. Here the CDR3 reads CSVEETSGSYNEQFF. CDR3 nucleotides: TGCAGCGTTGAGGAAACTAGCGGGAGTTACAATGAGCAGTTCTTC.

At least ten counts were recorded for this clonotype. The J gene is TRBJ2-2, the V gene TRBV5-1; D is possibly TRBD1 or TRBD2 (5 bases each). This CDR3 is built from 16 residues. Germline lookup yields CDR1 SGHRS and CDR2 YFSETQ. Trimming removed 4 bases at V and 0 bases at J, with 13 bases between. The CDR3 DNA is TGCGCCAGCAGCGCCGCCGGGACGACGAACACCGGGGAGCTGTTTTTT. Amino acid sequence: CASSAAGTTNTGELFF. Full variable domain (rest looked up from reference TRBV5-1 and TRBJ2-2): KAGVTQTPRYLIKTRGQQVTLSCSPISGHRSVSWYQQTPGQGLQFLFEYFSETQRNKGNFPGRFSGRQFSNSRSEMNVSTLELGDSALYLCASSAAGTTNTGELFFGEGSRLTVL.

This clonotype was seen only a few times. V and J are TRBV20-1 and TRBJ2-7; the match to TRBD2 covers 7 bases. There are 15 residues in the CDR3. Germline CDR1 DFQATT, CDR2 SNEGSKA (reference sequence). Germline trimming cut 0 bases from V and 0 bases from J; bases unmatched to any gene: 5. The CDR3 DNA is TGCAGTGCTAGAGAATTGGGCGGGAGCTCCTACGAGCAGTACTTC. This gives the protein CSARELGGSSYEQYF.